This paragraph covers one TCR beta chain sequence. Its target is unknown. Oncomine TCR Beta short-read sequencing was applied to DNA from cultured CD4+ T cells. Genomic DNA extraction was carried out from cultured CD4+ T cells. TCRdb independently ran MiXCR on the PCR reads; one entry per CDR3 protein. Of approximately 24,000 distinct CDR3 sequences in the sample, 25% to 35% are singletons; the top ten hold about 7%. This entry is derived from a study of vaccination and CD4 T cells after COVID-19. In the study overall: At days 161 to 241 post-vaccination, as well as at day 14, a few convalescent patients were sampled. Investigators stimulated cells with overlapping spike peptides drawn from SARS-CoV-2, HCoV-NL63, HCoV-OC43 and HCoV-229E. Whole-study findings and limits: Within the convalescent patients, a median approximately 86% of the SARS-CoV-2-reactive clones were ones that appeared only post-vaccination.

Noted time point: late sampling 161 to 241 days after vaccination in three convalescent patients. Indicated treatment: roughly 10-day PBMC culture with coronavirus spike peptide pools or control peptides (ViraFEST assay). V lost 4 bases, J lost 5 bases, and 9 bases stayed unmatched. The length of the CDR3 is 14 residues. Germline CDR1 is DFQATT and CDR2 is SNEGSKA (reference sequence). The chain carries TRBV20-1 and TRBJ2-5, with TRBD2 identical over 8 bases. This receptor was taken from a human donor who had recovered from COVID-19. Sequencing used CD4+ T cells from blood, cultured in vitro, obtained about 7 months after SARS-CoV-2 vaccination. CDR3 DNA: TGCAGTGCTAAAAAAGCGGGAGCTGGTGAGACCCAGTACTTC. Protein: CSAKKAGAGETQYF.